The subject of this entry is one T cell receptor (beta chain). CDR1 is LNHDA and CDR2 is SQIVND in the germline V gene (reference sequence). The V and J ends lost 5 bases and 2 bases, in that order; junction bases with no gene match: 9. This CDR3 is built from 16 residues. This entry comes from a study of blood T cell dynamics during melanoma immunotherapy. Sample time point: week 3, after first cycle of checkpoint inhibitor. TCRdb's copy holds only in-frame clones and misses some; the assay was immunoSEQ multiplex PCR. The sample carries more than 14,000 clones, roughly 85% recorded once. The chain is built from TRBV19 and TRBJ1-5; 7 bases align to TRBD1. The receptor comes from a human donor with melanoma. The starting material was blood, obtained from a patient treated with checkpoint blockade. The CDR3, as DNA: TGTGCCAGTAGTGCGACCTTTACAGGGGGCAATCAGCCCCAGCATTTT. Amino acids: CASSATFTGGNQPQHF.